Below are 7 T cell receptor beta chains sequenced from a single sample in a study of tumor and adjacent non-tumor tissue in lung cancer. TCRbeta libraries were built with three rounds of nested PCR, modified from ARM-PCR. TCRdb reprocessed the multiplex PCR reads with MiXCR, giving one entry per CDR3 protein. The sample carries approximately 76,000 distinct CDR3 sequences, 55% to 70% recorded once. The template was RNA from unsorted bulk tissue. The sample taken for sequencing was lung tumor tissue. These receptors all stem from a woman in her 70s with non-small cell lung cancer.

For this clonotype: At one end, the junction sequence differs from germline, possibly due to a read error. This chain uses TRBV28 with TRBJ1-2, with D hard to call. Germline loops: CDR1 MDHEN, CDR2 SYDVKM. This CDR3 is built from 12 residues. In nucleotides, the CDR3 is TGTGCCAGCAGTTTTGGAGGGTATGACTACACCTTC. Translated, it gives CASSFGGYDYTF.

A remark on this clonotype: Sequence at one end of the junction differs from germline and may be a read error. This chain uses TRBV29-1 with TRBJ2-1; 8 bases are a match to TRBD2. CDR3 length: 15 amino acids. The germline CDR1 and CDR2 sequences are SQVTM and ANQGSEA. The CDR3 here is CCVGGVGRGYNEQFF. The CDR3 nucleotides are TGCTGCGTAGGGGGGGTCGGGAGGGGGTACAATGAGCAGTTCTTC.

On this clonotype itself: Germline and junction disagree at one end, which may indicate a read error. The rearrangement uses TRBV29-1 and TRBJ2-7, with TRBD1 matching 8 bases. The germline V gene encodes CDR1 SQVTM and CDR2 ANQGSEA. CDR3 length equals 15 residues. This CDR3 is CNVLKMTGANYEQYF. CDR3 sequence (DNA): TGCAACGTTTTGAAAATGACAGGGGCTAACTACGAGCAGTACTTC.

As to this clonotype: This may be a read error, as it is one base from a much larger clone. In DNA form, the CDR3 reads TGCAGTGCTAGCCCTAACTCCTATGGCCACACCTTC. Amino acid sequence: CSASPNSYGHTF. The chain combines TRBV20-1 with TRBJ1-2; D is unclear. This CDR3 has 12 residues. CDR1 and CDR2 from the germline V gene are DFQATT and SNEGSKA (reference sequence).

A word on this clonotype: One end of the junction is discordant with germline, which a read error may explain. This chain connects TRBV7-9 to TRBJ2-3, with TRBD2 matching 7 bases. The CDR3 consists of 15 residues. CDR1 SEHNR and CDR2 FQNEAQ come from the germline V gene (reference sequence). Written as DNA, the CDR3 is TGTGTCAGCAGCTTAGCTTCGGGAGGCACAGATATGCAGTATTTT. It codes for CVSSLASGGTDMQYF.

This clonotype has only a few counts. At one of its ends the junction is not consistent with the germline gene, which may arise from a read error. The rearrangement uses TRBV5-1 and TRBJ2-5; D gene unclear. The germline CDR1 and CDR2 sequences are SGHRS and YFSETQ. This CDR3 spans 15 amino acids. For the CDR3, the DNA is TGCGCCAGCAACTTGGGGTCGGTGGCACAAGAGACCCAGTATTTC. Translated: CASNLGSVAQETQYF.

Comment on this clonotype: An end of the junction does not agree with germline; a read error may underlie this. J is TRBJ2-1 and V is TRBV29-1; 8 positions match TRBD2. The germline V gene encodes CDR1 SQVTM and CDR2 ANQGSEA. The CDR3 consists of 16 residues. Here the CDR3 reads CSVEDYGTRSYNEQLF. CDR3 DNA: TGCAGCGTTGAAGATTACGGGACTAGGTCCTACAATGAGCAGCTCTTT.